Below are 3 T cell receptor beta chains sequenced from a single sample in a study of OX40 agonist ivuxolimab in advanced cancers. Here immunoSEQ multiplex PCR was the method, and the copy in TCRdb shows in-frame clones only, minus some. The sample contains approximately 70,000 clones, 82% of which appear only once. This specimen consisted of CD4+ or CD8+ T cells sorted from blood, obtained in a trial of the OX40 agonist ivuxolimab. The receptors stem from an adult with an advanced solid tumor such as melanoma, head and neck, liver or kidney cancer.

The chain couples TRBV18 to TRBJ2-3, with TRBD2 matching 11 bases. CDR3 length equals 16 residues. Germline trimming cut 4 bases from V and 5 bases from J; bases unmatched to any gene: 8. Germline CDR1 is KGHSH and CDR2 is LQKENI. CDR3 in DNA: TGTGCCAGCTCACTATTAAGCGGACTAGCGGGAGATACGCAGTATTTT. Amino acids: CASSLLSGLAGDTQYF.

V usage is TRBV7-9 and J usage is TRBJ2-7; 7 bases line up with TRBD1. Unmatched junction bases numbered 10, after V lost 3 bases and J lost 8 bases. CDR3 size: 14 residues. CDR1 and CDR2 (germline): SEHNR, FQNEAQ (reference sequence). The CDR3 sequence is CASSLTGSEYKQYV. DNA of the CDR3: TGTGCCAGCAGCTTGACAGGGAGTGAGTACAAGCAGTACGTC.

V and J are TRBV19 and TRBJ1-5; D remains unclear. Germline V gene data show CDR1 as LNHDA and CDR2 as SQIVND (reference sequence). Between the trimmed V and J ends, which lost 1 base and 3 bases, there was a span of 10 bases. This CDR3 is 15 amino acids long. The CDR3, as DNA: TGTGCCAGTAGTATAGGGCAGCTATTCAATCAGCCCCAGCATTTT. Its translation is CASSIGQLFNQPQHF.